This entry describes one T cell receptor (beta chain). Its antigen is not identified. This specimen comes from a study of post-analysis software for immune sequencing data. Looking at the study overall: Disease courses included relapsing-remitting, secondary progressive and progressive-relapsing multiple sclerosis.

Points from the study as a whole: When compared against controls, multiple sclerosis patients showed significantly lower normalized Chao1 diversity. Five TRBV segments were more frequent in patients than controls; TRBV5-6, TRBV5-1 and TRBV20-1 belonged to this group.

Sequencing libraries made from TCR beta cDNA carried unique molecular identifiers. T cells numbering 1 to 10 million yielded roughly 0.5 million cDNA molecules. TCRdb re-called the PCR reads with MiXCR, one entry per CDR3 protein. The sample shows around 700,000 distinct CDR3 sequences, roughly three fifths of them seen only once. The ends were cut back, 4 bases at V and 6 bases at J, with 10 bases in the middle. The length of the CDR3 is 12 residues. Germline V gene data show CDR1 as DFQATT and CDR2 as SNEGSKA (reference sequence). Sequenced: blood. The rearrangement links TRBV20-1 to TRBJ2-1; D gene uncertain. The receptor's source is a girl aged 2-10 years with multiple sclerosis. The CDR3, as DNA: TGCAGTGCTAAATTTATGGGCAATGAGCAGTTCTTC. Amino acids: CSAKFMGNEQFF.